A selection of T cell receptor beta chains follows, all from one sample in a study of beta chain features in type 1 diabetes. Clones were read by immunoSEQ multiplex PCR, and TCRdb kept only the in-frame ones, dropping some. Altogether around 200,000 clones are present, around an eighth being singletons, with the ten largest covering around 0.63%. Sequenced input: central memory CD4+ T cells from blood. These receptor sequences come from a woman aged 18-29 years in good health. CDR3s include the opening cysteine and the closing phenylalanine or tryptophan. D genes are given only for firm matches. Where a row states a size, it is once, few, many or the class of an expanded clone; other rows omit it.

cdr3_nt cdr3_aa j_call v_call clone_size d_call
TGTGCCAGCAGCTCACAGGGTAATTCTGGAAACACCATATATTTT CASSSQGNSGNTIYF TRBJ1-3 TRBV7-8 few .
TGTGCCAGCAGCTTATCGACAGGGGGCTTAGGAGAGACCCAGTACTTC CASSLSTGGLGETQYF TRBJ2-5 TRBV7-9 few TRBD1
TGTGCCTGGAGTGTGTACGGAGATAGCACAGATACGCAGTATTTT CAWSVYGDSTDTQYF TRBJ2-3 TRBV30 . .
TGTGCCAGCAGTGCCAGGTTACTAGCCGAATTGAACGAGCAGTACTTC CASSARLLAELNEQYF TRBJ2-7 TRBV2 . .
TGTGCCAGCAGTTTACCGAGCGGGAGCTACGAGCAGTACTTC CASSLPSGSYEQYF TRBJ2-7 TRBV28 . TRBD2
TGTGCCACCAGCAGAGATGGCCAGGCTCGTCCGTTCTTC CATSRDGQARPFF TRBJ2-1 TRBV15 . .
TGTGCCAGCAGCCCGGGGGGGCTCAATCAGCCCCAGCATTTT CASSPGGLNQPQHF TRBJ1-5 TRBV5-4 few .
TGTGCCAGCAGTTACCCCCCGGGTGGGGGGGATAAAGCTTTCTTT CASSYPPGGGDKAFF TRBJ1-1 TRBV6-6 few .
TGTGCCAGCAGCGCAACGACAGGCGTTGCTACGCAGTATTTT CASSATTGVATQYF TRBJ2-3 TRBV14 few .
TGCAGCGTTGAAAACCCAGGGGAGTGGGCCTCTTTATATGGCTACACCTTC CSVENPGEWASLYGYTF TRBJ1-2 TRBV29-1 many .
TGTGCCAGCAGCTTAGGTGTGGAGAGGGAGCAGTTCTTC CASSLGVEREQFF TRBJ2-1 TRBV7-6 . .
TGCGCCAGCAGCCAAGGGCTAGTCGGGGCCAAAAACATTCAGTACTTC CASSQGLVGAKNIQYF TRBJ2-4 TRBV4-3 . .
TGTGCCAGCAGTTACTCTCGTGGGACTAGCGGGGCCCGGGACTACGAGCAGTACTTC CASSYSRGTSGARDYEQYF TRBJ2-7 TRBV28 few TRBD2
TGCGCCAGCAGCCGACACGAGGAGGGGACCGGGGAGCTGTTTTTT CASSRHEEGTGELFF TRBJ2-2 TRBV4-1 few .
TGTGCCAGCTCACGACAGGTGCCAGATACGCAGTATTTT CASSRQVPDTQYF TRBJ2-3 TRBV18 few .
TGTGCCAGCAGTATACGGGAGGCTGACATTCAGTACTTC CASSIREADIQYF TRBJ2-4 TRBV28 . TRBD2
TGTGCCAGCAGCTTCGGGACTAGCGAGCAAGAGACCCAGTACTTC CASSFGTSEQETQYF TRBJ2-5 TRBV7-2 few TRBD2
TGCGCCAGCAGCTTGGCAAATCCGGGACAGCGTTCCTATGGCTACACCTTC CASSLANPGQRSYGYTF TRBJ1-2 TRBV5-1 few TRBD1
TGCAGCGTTAATAGTATGACAGGAGAGTACTTC CSVNSMTGEYF TRBJ2-7 TRBV29-1 few .
TGTGCCAGCAGTGAATCGAAAGCGTCTGACAATGAGCAGTTCTTC CASSESKASDNEQFF TRBJ2-1 TRBV25-1 . .
TGTGCCAGCAGCTTCCGACAGGGGTATGGCTACACCTTC CASSFRQGYGYTF TRBJ1-2 TRBV13 few TRBD1
TGTGCCAGCAGCTTAGGGGGACTCCCCTCTGGGGCCAACGTCCTGACTTTC CASSLGGLPSGANVLTF TRBJ2-6 TRBV7-2 . .
TGCAGCGTTGAAGTTTCAGGGGTAGGAAACACCATATATTTT CSVEVSGVGNTIYF TRBJ1-3 TRBV29-1 . .
TGTGCCAGTAGGAGGACTAGCGGGAGTTACACAGATACGCAGTATTTT CASRRTSGSYTDTQYF TRBJ2-3 TRBV19 few TRBD2